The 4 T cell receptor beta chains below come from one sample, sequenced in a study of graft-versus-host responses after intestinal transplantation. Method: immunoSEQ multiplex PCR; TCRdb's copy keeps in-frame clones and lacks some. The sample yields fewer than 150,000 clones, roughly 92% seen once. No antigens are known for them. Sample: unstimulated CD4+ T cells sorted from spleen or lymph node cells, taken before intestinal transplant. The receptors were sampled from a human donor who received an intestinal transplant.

DNA for the CDR3: TGTGCCAGCAGCGTATCAGGTGTAAACACTGAAGCTTTCTTT. Its protein product is CASSVSGVNTEAFF. The chain uses TRBV9 and TRBJ1-1; D ambiguous. Trimming removed 1 base at V and 2 bases at J, with 9 bases between. The CDR3 has 14 residues. The germline gives CDR1 SGDLS, CDR2 YYNGEE.

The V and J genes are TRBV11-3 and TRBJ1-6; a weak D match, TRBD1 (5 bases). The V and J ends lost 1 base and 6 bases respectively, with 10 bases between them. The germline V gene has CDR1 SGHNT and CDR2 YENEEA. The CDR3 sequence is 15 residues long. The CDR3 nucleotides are TGTGCCAGCAGCTTAGGGGACGTCGGTAATTCACCCCTCCACTTT. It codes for CASSLGDVGNSPLHF.

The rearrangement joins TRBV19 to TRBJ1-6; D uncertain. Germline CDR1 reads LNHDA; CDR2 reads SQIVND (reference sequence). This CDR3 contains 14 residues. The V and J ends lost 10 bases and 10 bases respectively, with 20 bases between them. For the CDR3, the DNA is TGTGCCACCTCTGCGGGGTTGTTTAGATCACCCCTCCACTTT. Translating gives CATSAGLFRSPLHF.

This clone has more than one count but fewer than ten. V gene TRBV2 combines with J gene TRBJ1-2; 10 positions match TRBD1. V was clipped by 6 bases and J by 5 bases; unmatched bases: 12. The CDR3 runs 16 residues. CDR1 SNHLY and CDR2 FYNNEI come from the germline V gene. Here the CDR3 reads CASSRDRGRGGYGYTF. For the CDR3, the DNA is TGTGCCAGCAGCAGGGACAGGGGACGGGGGGGTTATGGCTACACCTTC.